One and the same sample provided the 4 T cell receptor beta chains below, sequenced in a study of cytomegalovirus exposure and HLA in healthy donors. TCRdb's table, derived via immunoSEQ multiplex PCR, lists solely in-frame clones and lacks some. The sample has 120,000 or so clones, around 88% seen once. The sequenced material came from PBMCs. Every receptor here comes from a man aged 18 to 29 in good health and CMV-seronegative.

This chain uses TRBV5-1 with TRBJ2-2; D perhaps matches TRBD1 (5 bases). Germline V lookup: CDR1 SGHRS, CDR2 YFSETQ. The CDR3 totals 16 residues. V was clipped by 0 bases and J by 4 bases, with 13 bases between them. CDR3 bases: TGCGCCAGCAGCTTGGCAATTCAGGGTGGCACCGGGGAGCTGTTTTTT. It is translated as CASSLAIQGGTGELFF.

This rearrangement joins TRBV27 to TRBJ1-2, with unresolved D. Germline V gives CDR1 MNHEY, CDR2 SMNVEV (reference sequence). V lost 0 bases and J 1 base, leaving 6 bases between the germline ends. The CDR3 is 14 amino acids. CDR3 in DNA: TGTGCCAGCAGTTTATCCGGGAATAACTATGGCTACACCTTC. Amino acid sequence: CASSLSGNNYGYTF.

The chain is built from TRBV9 and TRBJ1-2, with D unresolved. With 3 bases removed from V and 4 bases from J, the gap between germline ends came to 10 bases. CDR3 length: 13 amino acids. Germline CDR1 is SGDLS and CDR2 is YYNGEE. In DNA, the CDR3 is TGTGCCAGCAGCGCCGGTCGTGGCTATGGCTACACCTTC. Encoded protein: CASSAGRGYGYTF.

The V and J genes are TRBV7-2 and TRBJ1-4; D is perhaps TRBD1 (5 bases). Trimming removed 2 bases from V and 1 base from J, with 8 bases in between. The V gene's germline CDR1 is SGHTA and CDR2 FQGNSA. The CDR3 runs 15 residues. CDR3 protein: CASSLNQGTNEKLFF. The CDR3 nucleotides read TGTGCCAGCAGCTTAAACCAGGGAACTAATGAAAAACTGTTTTTT.